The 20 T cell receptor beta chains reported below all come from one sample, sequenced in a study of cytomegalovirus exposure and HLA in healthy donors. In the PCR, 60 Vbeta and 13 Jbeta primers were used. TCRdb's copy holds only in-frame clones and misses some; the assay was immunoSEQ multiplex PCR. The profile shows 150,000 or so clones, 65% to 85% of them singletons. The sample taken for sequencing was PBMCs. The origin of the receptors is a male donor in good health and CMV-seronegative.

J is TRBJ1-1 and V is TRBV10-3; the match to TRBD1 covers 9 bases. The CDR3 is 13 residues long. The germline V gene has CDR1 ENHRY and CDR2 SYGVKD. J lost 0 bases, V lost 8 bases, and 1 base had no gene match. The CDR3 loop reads CAIGTGLNTEAFF. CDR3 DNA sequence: TGTGCCATCGGGACAGGGTTGAACACTGAAGCTTTCTTT.

CDR3 protein: CASSFSRSGETQYF. The DNA for the CDR3 is TGTGCCAGCAGCTTCTCCAGATCGGGGGAGACCCAGTACTTC. The chain employs TRBV7-2 and TRBJ2-5; maybe TRBD2 (5 bases). Germline CDR1 and CDR2: SGHTA and FQGNSA. The germline V and J ends were trimmed by 3 bases and 5 bases, with 13 bases remaining between them. This CDR3 spans 14 amino acids.

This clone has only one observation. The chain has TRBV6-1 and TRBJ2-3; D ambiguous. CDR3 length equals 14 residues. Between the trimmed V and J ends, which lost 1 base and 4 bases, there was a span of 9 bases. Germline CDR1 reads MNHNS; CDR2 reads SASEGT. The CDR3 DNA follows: TGTGCCAGCAGTGAAGTCCGGTCGTCAGATACGCAGTATTTT. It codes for CASSEVRSSDTQYF.

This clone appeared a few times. In DNA, the CDR3 is TGTGCCAGCAGCGGACAGAGGAATCAGCCCCAGCATTTT. As protein: CASSGQRNQPQHF. This chain links TRBV7-6 with TRBJ1-5; D possibly corresponds to TRBD1 (6 bases). The V and J ends lost 5 bases and 4 bases respectively, with 9 bases between them. The germline V gene encodes CDR1 SGHVS and CDR2 FNYEAQ. The CDR3 covers 13 residues.

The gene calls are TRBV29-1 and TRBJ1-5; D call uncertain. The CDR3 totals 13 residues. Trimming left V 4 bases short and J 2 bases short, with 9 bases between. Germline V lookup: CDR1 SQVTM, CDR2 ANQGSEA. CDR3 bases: TGCAGCGTTGCCTCCGGGGGCAATCAGCCCCAGCATTTT. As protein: CSVASGGNQPQHF.

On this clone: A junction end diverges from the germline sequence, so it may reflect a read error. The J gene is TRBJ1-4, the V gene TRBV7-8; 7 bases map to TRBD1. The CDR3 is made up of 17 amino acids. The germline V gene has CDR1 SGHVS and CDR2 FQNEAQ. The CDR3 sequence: CASSLPQGRGEHEKPFF. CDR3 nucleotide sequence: TGTGCCAGCAGCTTGCCACAGGGGAGAGGGGAGCATGAAAAACCGTTTTTT.

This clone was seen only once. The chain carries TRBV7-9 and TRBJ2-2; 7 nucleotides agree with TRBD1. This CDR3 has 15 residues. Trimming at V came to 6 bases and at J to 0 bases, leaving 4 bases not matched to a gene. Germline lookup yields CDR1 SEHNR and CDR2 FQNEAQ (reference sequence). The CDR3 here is CASRYGTANTGELFF. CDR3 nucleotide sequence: TGTGCCAGCAGATACGGGACAGCGAACACCGGGGAGCTGTTTTTT.

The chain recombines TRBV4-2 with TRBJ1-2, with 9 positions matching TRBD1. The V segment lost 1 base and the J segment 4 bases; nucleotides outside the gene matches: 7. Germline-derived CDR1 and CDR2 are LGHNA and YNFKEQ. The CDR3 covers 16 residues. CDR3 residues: CASSQAEGQGSYGYTF. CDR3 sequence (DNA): TGTGCCAGCAGCCAAGCGGAGGGACAGGGTTCCTATGGCTACACCTTC.

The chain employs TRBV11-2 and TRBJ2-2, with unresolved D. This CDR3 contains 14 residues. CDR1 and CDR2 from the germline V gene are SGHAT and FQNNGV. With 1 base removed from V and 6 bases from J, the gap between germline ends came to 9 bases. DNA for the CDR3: TGTGCCAGCAGCTTAGGGTCTGGCCCCGGGGAGCTGTTTTTT. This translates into CASSLGSGPGELFF. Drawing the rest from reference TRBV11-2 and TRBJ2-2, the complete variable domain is EAGVAQSPRYKIIEKRQSVAFWCNPISGHATLYWYQQILGQGPKLLIQFQNNGVVDDSQLPKDRFSAERLKGVDSTLKIQPAKLEDSAVYLCASSLGSGPGELFFGEGSRLTVL.

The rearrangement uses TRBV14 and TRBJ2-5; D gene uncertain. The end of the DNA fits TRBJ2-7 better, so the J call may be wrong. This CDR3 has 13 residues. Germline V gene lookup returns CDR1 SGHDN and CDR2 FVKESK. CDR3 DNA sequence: TGTGCCAGTTCGGCAATCGGCGGCTACGAGCAGTACTTC. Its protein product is CASSAIGGYEQYF.

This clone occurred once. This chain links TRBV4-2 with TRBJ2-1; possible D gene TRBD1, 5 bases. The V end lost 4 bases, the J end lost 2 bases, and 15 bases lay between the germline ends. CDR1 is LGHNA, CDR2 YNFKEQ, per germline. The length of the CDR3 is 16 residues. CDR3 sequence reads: CASSLTGDPTYNEQFF. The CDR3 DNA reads TGTGCCAGCAGCCTAACAGGCGATCCCACCTACAATGAGCAGTTCTTC.

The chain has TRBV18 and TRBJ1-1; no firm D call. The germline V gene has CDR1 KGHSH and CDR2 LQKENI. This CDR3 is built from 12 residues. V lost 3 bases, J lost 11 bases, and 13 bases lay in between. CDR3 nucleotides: TGTGCCAGCTCACCGGAGCGGGAGCTGGCTTTCTTT. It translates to CASSPERELAFF.

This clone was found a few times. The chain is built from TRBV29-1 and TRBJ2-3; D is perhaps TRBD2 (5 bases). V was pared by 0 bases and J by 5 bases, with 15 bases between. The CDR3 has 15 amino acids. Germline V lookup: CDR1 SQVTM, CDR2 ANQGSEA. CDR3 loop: CSVEEGTARGDTQYF. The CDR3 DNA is TGCAGCGTTGAAGAAGGAACAGCCCGGGGAGATACGCAGTATTTT.

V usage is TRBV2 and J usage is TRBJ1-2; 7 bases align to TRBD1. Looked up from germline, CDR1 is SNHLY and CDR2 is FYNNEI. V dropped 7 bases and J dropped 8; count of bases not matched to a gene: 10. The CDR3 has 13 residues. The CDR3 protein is CASTGQAETGYTF. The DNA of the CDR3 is TGTGCCAGCACCGGACAGGCGGAGACGGGCTACACCTTC.

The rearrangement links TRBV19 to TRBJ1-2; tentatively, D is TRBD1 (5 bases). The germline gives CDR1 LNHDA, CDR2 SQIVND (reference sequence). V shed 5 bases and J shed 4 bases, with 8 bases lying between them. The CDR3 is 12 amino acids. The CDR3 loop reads CASSGHVYGYTF. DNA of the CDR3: TGTGCCAGTAGTGGACACGTCTATGGCTACACCTTC.

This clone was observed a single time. In DNA, the CDR3 is TGTGCCAGCAGCTCGGGACCCTCCCAGGGAGGCGAGCAGTACTTC. It is translated as CASSSGPSQGGEQYF. The J gene is TRBJ2-7, the V gene TRBV5-5, with D maybe TRBD2 (6 bases). With 3 bases removed from V and 6 bases from J, the gap between germline ends came to 19 bases. CDR1 SGHKS and CDR2 YYEKEE come from the germline V gene (reference sequence). There are 15 residues in the CDR3. Variable domain in full (rest from reference TRBV5-5 and TRBJ2-7): DAGVTQSPTHLIKTRGQQVTLRCSPISGHKSVSWYQQVLGQGPQFIFQYYEKEERGRGNFPDRFSARQFPNYSSELNVNALLLGDSALYLCASSSGPSQGGEQYFGPGTRLTVT.

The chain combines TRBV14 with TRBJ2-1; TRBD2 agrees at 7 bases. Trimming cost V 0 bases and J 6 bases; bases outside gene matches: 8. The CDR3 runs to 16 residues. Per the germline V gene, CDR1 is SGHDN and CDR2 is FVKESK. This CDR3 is CASSQDPRLARNEQFF. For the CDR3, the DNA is TGTGCCAGCAGCCAAGATCCCCGACTAGCACGCAATGAGCAGTTCTTC.

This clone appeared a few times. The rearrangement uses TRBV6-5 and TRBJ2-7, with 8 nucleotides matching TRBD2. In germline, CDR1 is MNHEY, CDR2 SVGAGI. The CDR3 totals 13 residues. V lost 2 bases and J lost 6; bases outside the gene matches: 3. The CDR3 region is CASSYSGSVEQYF. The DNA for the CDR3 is TGTGCCAGCAGTTACAGCGGGAGTGTCGAGCAGTACTTC.

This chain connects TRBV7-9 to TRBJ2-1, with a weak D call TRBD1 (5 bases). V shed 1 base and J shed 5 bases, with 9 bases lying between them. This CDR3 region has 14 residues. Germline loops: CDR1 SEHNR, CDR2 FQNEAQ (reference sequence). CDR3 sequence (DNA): TGTGCCAGCAGCTTAGTGGGGCCCAACAATGAGCAGTTCTTC. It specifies CASSLVGPNNEQFF.

CDR3 protein: CSVEEQGKNIQYF. CDR3 bases: TGCAGCGTTGAGGAACAGGGGAAAAACATTCAGTACTTC. This rearrangement joins TRBV29-1 to TRBJ2-4; 7 bases fit TRBD1. The germline CDR1 and CDR2 sequences are SQVTM and ANQGSEA. The CDR3 spans 13 residues. V shed 3 bases, J shed 4 bases, and the junction held 3 bases outside the gene matches.